Shown below are 3 T cell receptor beta chains from a single sample sequenced in a study of blood T cell repertoires in COVID-19. Assay used: immunoSEQ multiplex PCR; TCRdb lists only in-frame clones, some missing. Of roughly 200,000 clones listed, 70% to 85% are singletons. Sequenced: PBMCs or T cells enriched from blood (not recorded which). Receptor source: a woman in her fifties or sixties with acute COVID-19.

J is TRBJ2-6 and V is TRBV6-2 or TRBV6-3; possibly TRBD1 for D (5 bases). The V gene's germline CDR1 is MNHEY and CDR2 SVGEGT. Trimming took off 6 bases at V and 0 bases at J, with 9 bases between the two ends. The CDR3 sequence is 15 residues long. The CDR3 nucleotides read TGTGCCAGCAGCCGACAGATCTCTGGGGCCAACGTCCTGACTTTC. Residues: CASSRQISGANVLTF.

V is TRBV24-1 and J is TRBJ1-2, with TRBD1 matching over 11 bases. Germline V lookup: CDR1 KGHDR, CDR2 SFDVKD. V was pared by 10 bases and J by 3 bases, with 12 bases of the junction left unmatched. The CDR3 is 16 amino acids. The CDR3 DNA sequence: TGTGCCACATCCGGGACAGGGGGAATAAAGGACTATGGCTACACCTTC. Translation: CATSGTGGIKDYGYTF.

The chain is built from TRBV15 and TRBJ2-5; 11 bases align to TRBD2. The V and J ends lost 3 bases and 5 bases, in that order; junction bases with no gene match: 11. Germline values: CDR1 LNHNV, CDR2 YYDKDF (reference sequence). This CDR3 contains 17 residues. Written as DNA, the CDR3 is TGTGCCACCAGCAGGGTAACGAAAGGACTAGCGGGTGAGACCCAGTACTTC. Its translation is CATSRVTKGLAGETQYF.